The clone carrying this T cell receptor beta chain appeared a few times. Here immunoSEQ multiplex PCR was the method, and the copy in TCRdb shows in-frame clones only, minus some. This sample has 75,000 to 100,000 clones, with 85% to 95% found just once. The sample belongs to a study of technical replicates of blood from several donors. The CDR3 extends over 11 amino acids. Per the germline V gene, CDR1 is GTSNPN and CDR2 is SVGIG (reference sequence). Trimming cost V 2 bases and J 8 bases, with 9 bases left between them. This clonotype was sampled from a human donor in good health. This chain connects TRBV30 to TRBJ1-1; D is perhaps TRBD1 (5 bases). Sequencing was carried out using T cells isolated from PBMCs. CDR3 in DNA: TGTGCCTGGAGTCCCAGGGTGGAAGCTTTCTTT. It translates to CAWSPRVEAFF.